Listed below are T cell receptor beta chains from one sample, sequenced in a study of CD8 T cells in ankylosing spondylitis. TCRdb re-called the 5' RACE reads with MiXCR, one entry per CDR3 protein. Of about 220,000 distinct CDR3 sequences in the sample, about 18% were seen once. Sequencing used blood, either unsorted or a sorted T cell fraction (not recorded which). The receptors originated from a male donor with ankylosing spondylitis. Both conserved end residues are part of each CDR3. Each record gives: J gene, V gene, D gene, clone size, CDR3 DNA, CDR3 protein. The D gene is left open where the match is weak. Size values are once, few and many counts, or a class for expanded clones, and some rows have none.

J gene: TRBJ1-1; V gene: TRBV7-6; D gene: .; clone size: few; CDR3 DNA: TGTGCCAGCAGCTTAGAAGTGGGCCCGGGCACTGAAGCTTTCTTT; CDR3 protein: CASSLEVGPGTEAFF
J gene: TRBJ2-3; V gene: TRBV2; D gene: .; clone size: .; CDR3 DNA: TGTGCCAGCAGCGACAGTTCAGATACGCAGTATTTT; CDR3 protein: CASSDSSDTQYF
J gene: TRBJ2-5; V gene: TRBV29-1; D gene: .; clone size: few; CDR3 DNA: TGCAGCGTTGGGTCGGGTAGCGGCCAAGAGACCCAGTACTTC; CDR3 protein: CSVGSGSGQETQYF
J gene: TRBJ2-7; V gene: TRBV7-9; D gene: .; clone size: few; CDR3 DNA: TGTGCCAGCAGCTTGCCGGGGCTTACCTCCTACGAGCAGTACTTC; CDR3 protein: CASSLPGLTSYEQYF
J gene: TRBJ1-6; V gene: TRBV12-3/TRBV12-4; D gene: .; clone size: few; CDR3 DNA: TGTGCCAGCAGCGAAGGTGGCGGATATAATTCACCCCTCCACTTT; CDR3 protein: CASSEGGGYNSPLHF
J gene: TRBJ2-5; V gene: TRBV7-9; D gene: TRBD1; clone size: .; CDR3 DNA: TGTGCCAGCAGCGGGGCCTTCACAGGGGATCAAGAGACCCAGTACTTC; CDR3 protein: CASSGAFTGDQETQYF
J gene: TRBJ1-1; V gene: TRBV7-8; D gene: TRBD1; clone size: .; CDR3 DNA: TGTGCCAGCAGCTACTCCCCTGACAGGGAGAACACTGAAGCTTTCTTT; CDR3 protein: CASSYSPDRENTEAFF
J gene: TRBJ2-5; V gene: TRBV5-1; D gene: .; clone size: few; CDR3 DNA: TGCGCCAGCACCGCCGCCAATCAAGAGACCCAGTACTTC; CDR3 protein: CASTAANQETQYF
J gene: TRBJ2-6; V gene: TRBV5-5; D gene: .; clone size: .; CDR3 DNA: TGTGCCAGCAGCTTGCTCTCTGGGGCCAACGTCCTGACTTTC; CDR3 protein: CASSLLSGANVLTF
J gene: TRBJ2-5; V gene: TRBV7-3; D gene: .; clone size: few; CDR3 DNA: TGTGCCAGCAGCTTAGGGGGAGAAGAGACCCAGTACTTC; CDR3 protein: CASSLGGEETQYF
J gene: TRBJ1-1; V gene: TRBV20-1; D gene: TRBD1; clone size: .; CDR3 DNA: TGCAGTGCTAGAGACGAGACAGGGACGAACACTGAAGCTTTCTTT; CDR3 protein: CSARDETGTNTEAFF
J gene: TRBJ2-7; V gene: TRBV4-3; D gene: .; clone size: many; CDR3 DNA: TGCGCCAGCAGCCAAGATTGGGGGTTAGGGGAGCAGTACTTC; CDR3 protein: CASSQDWGLGEQYF
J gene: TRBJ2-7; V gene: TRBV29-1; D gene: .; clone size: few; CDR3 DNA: TGCAGCGTTGAAGAGTCGGGAGTCGAGCAGTACTTC; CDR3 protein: CSVEESGVEQYF
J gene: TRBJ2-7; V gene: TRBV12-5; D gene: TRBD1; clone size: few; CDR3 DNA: TGTGCTAGTGGTTTGGAGACAGGGGGCATCAACGAGCAGTACTTC; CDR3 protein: CASGLETGGINEQYF
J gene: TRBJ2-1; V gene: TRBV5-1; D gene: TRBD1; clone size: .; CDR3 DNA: TGCGCCAGCAGCTCGGGACAGGGGAATGAGCAGTTCTTC; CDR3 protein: CASSSGQGNEQFF
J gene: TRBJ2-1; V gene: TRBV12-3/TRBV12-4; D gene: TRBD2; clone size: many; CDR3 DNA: TGTGCCAGCAGTTTCCTAGCGGCCGACAATGAGCAGTTCTTC; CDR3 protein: CASSFLAADNEQFF
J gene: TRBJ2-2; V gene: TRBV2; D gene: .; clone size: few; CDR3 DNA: TGTGCCAGCAGTGAAGCCCAAACTAGCACCGGGGAGCTGTTTTTT; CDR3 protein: CASSEAQTSTGELFF
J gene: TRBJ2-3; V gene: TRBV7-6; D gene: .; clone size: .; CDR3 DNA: TGTGCCAGCAGCTTAGCCACAGTGGGGACAGATACGCAGTATTTT; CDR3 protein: CASSLATVGTDTQYF
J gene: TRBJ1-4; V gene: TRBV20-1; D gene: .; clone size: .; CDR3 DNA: TGCAGTGCTAGAGAAGGAGGGACTAATGAAAAACTGTTTTTT; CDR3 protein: CSAREGGTNEKLFF
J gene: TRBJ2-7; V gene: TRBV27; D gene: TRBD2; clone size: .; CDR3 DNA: TGTGCCAGCAGTCCCGGGACTAGCGGGACCAACGAGCAGTACTTC; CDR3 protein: CASSPGTSGTNEQYF
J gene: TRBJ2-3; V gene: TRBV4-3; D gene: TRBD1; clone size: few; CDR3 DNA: TGCGCCAGCAGCCAAGACAGGGGGCGCACAGATACGCAGTATTTT; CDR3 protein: CASSQDRGRTDTQYF
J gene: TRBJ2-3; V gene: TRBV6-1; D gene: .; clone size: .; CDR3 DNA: TGTGCCAGCAGTGCGCTAGCCAGCACAGATACGCAGTATTTT; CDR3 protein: CASSALASTDTQYF
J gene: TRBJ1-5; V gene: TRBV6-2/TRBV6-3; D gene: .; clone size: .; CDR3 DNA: TGTGCCAGCAATTCGGGCGCTCAAGGCGTACAGCCCCAGCATTTT; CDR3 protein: CASNSGAQGVQPQHF
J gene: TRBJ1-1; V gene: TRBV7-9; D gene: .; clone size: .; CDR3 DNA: TGTGCCAGCAGCCCACCCCAGGGGAACACTGAAGCTTTCTTT; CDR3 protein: CASSPPQGNTEAFF
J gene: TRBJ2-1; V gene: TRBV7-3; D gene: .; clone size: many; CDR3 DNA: TGTGCCAGCAGCTTAGTTCTGGGCAGTGAGCAGTTCTTC; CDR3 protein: CASSLVLGSEQFF
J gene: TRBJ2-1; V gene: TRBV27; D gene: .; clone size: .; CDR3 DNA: TGTGCCAGCAGTTTTCTTAGCGGCAATGAGCAGTTCTTC; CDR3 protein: CASSFLSGNEQFF
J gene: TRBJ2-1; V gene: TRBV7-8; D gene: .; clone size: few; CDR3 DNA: TGTGCCAGCAGCTTAAACGAGCCGAACTCCTACAATGAGCAGTTCTTC; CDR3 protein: CASSLNEPNSYNEQFF
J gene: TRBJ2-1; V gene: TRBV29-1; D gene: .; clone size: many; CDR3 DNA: TGCAGCGTTGAGAAGGGAATCGATGAGCAGTTCTTC; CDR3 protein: CSVEKGIDEQFF
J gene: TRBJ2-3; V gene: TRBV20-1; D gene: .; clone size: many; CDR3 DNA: TGCAGTGCTAGAGATGAGGAGACTACAGATACGCAGTATTTT; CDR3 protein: CSARDEETTDTQYF
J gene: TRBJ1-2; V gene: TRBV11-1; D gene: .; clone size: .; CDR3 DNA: TGTGCCAGCAGCATTTTAGACGGACACTATGGCTACACCTTC; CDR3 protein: CASSILDGHYGYTF
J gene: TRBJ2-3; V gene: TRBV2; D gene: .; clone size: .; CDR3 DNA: TGTGCCAGCAGTGAAGCGCAGGTCCGTGACACAGATACGCAGTATTTT; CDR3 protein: CASSEAQVRDTDTQYF
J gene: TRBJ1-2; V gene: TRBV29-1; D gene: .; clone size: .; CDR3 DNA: TGCAGCGTTGAATATCCAGAGAAATATGGCTACACCTTC; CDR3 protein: CSVEYPEKYGYTF
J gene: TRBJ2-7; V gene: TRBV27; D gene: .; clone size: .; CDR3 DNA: TGTGCCAGCAGTTTAATCTTCGGGGGGCTCGAGCAGTACTTC; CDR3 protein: CASSLIFGGLEQYF
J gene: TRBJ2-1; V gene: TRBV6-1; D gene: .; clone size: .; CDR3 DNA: TGTGCCAGCAGTGATCTGGATGAGCAGTTCTTC; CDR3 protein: CASSDLDEQFF
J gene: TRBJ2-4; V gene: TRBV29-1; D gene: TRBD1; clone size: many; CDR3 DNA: TGCAGCGTGGGACAGGGTTCCAAAAACATTCAGTACTTC; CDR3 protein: CSVGQGSKNIQYF
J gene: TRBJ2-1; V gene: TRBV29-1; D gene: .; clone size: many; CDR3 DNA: TGCAGCGTTGTGGCGGAAACTACCTACAATGAGCAGTTCTTC; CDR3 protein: CSVVAETTYNEQFF
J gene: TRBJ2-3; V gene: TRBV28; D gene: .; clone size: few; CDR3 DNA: TGTGCCAGCAGCCTGGACTTGAACGAGGGGCTTGACACAGATACGCAGTATTTT; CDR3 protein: CASSLDLNEGLDTDTQYF
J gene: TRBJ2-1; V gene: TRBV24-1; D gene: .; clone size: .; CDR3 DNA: TGTGCCACCAGTGATTTGCAGTTCTTC; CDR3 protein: CATSDLQFF
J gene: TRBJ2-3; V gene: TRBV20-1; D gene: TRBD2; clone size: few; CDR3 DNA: TGCAGTGCTAGAGATGGGACTAGCGGGACTAGCACAGATACGCAGTATTTT; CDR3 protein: CSARDGTSGTSTDTQYF
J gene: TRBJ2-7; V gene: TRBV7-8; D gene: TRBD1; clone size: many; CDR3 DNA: TGTGCCAGCAGCTTGGTAGGGGACAGGGAATTCAGAAGAACCTACTACGAGCAGTACTTC; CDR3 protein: CASSLVGDREFRRTYYEQYF
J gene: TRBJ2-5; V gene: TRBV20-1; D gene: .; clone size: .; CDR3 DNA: TGCAGTGCTGAAGACAGGAGACTAGAGACCCAGTACTTC; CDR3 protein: CSAEDRRLETQYF
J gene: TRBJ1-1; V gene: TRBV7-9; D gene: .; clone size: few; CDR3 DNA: TGTGCCAGCAGCTTCCGCGGTGGGGGTGCTGCTGAAGCTTTCTTT; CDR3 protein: CASSFRGGGAAEAFF
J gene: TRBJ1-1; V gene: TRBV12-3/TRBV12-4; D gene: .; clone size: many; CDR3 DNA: TGTGCCAGCAGTTTGGCCGGGGGGGAAGCTTTCTTT; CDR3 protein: CASSLAGGEAFF
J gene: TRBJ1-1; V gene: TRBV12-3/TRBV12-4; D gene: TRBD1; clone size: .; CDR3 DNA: TGTGCCAGCAGTGACAGGGTTTCTGAAGCGGAAGCTTTCTTT; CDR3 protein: CASSDRVSEAEAFF
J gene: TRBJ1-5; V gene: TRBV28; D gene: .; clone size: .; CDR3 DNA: TGTGCCAGCAGCCCTGTGGGGTTGGGCTATCAGCCCCAGCATTTT; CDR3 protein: CASSPVGLGYQPQHF
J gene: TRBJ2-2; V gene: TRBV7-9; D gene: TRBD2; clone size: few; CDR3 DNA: TGTGCCAGCAGCTCCGGGGGGGAAACCGGGGAGCTGTTTTTT; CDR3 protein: CASSSGGETGELFF
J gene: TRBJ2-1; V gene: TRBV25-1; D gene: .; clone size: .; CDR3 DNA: TGTGCCAGCAGTCACCAACTTAGGAATGAGCAGTTCTTC; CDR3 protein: CASSHQLRNEQFF
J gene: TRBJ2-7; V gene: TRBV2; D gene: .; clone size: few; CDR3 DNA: TGTGCCAGCAGTGAAAGATATGGGAACTACGAGCAGTACTTC; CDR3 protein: CASSERYGNYEQYF
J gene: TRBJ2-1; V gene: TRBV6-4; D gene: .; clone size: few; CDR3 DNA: TGTGCCAGCAGTGGACAGAACAATGAGCAGTTCTTC; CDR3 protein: CASSGQNNEQFF